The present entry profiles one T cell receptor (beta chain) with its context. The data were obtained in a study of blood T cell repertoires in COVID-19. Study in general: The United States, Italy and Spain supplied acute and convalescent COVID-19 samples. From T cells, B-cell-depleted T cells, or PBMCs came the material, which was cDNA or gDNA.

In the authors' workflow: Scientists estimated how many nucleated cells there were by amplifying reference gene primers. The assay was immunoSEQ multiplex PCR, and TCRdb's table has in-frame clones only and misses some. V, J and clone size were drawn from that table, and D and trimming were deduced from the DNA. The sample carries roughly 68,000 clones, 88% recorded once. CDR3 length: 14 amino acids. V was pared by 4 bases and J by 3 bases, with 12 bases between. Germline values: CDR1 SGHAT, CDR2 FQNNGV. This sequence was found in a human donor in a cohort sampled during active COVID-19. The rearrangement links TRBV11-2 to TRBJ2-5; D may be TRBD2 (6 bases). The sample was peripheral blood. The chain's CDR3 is CASSSTGLKETQYF. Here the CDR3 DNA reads TGTGCCAGCAGCTCCACGGGACTTAAAGAGACCCAGTACTTC.